The 8 T cell receptor beta chains given below trace back to one sample, sequenced in a study of beta chain features in type 1 diabetes. What was sequenced were expressed TCRB transcripts, since all of the isolated RNA had been reverse transcribed. TCRdb keeps only in-frame clones here, not all; method: immunoSEQ multiplex PCR. The data hold around 430,000 clones, with 30% observed a single time. Material: naive CD4+ T cells from blood. Every receptor here comes from a man between 18 and 35 years old in good health.

This clone was seen a handful of times. The chain combines TRBV30 with TRBJ2-1, with D perhaps TRBD1 or TRBD2 (7 bases each). CDR3 size: 14 residues. Deletions cut 5 bases from V and 3 bases from J, with 14 bases between. CDR1 GTSNPN and CDR2 SVGIG come from the germline V gene (reference sequence). CDR3: CAWGRGQHYNEQFF. The CDR3 DNA sequence: TGTGCCTGGGGGAGGGGACAGCACTACAATGAGCAGTTCTTC.

The chain combines TRBV30 with TRBJ2-7; 8 bases line up with TRBD1. V shed 5 bases and J 1 base; nucleotides not matched to a gene: 7. CDR1 is GTSNPN and CDR2 is SVGIG in the germline V gene (reference sequence). This CDR3 spans 14 amino acids. DNA of the CDR3: TGTGCCTGGCACCCGGACAGGGTATCCTACGAGCAGTACTTC. This translates into CAWHPDRVSYEQYF.

CDR3 in amino acids: CAIRLAGEYEQYF. CDR3 nucleotides: TGTGCCATCCGACTAGCGGGAGAGTACGAGCAGTACTTC. The rearrangement joins TRBV6-6 to TRBJ2-7; the match to TRBD2 covers 12 bases. V was clipped by 10 bases and J by 4 bases; unmatched bases: 5. Per germline, CDR1 MNHNY and CDR2 SVGAGI (reference sequence). The CDR3 consists of 13 residues.

This clone was detected a few times. This rearrangement joins TRBV13 to TRBJ2-3; 9 nucleotides agree with TRBD2. V shed 0 bases and J 3 bases; nucleotides not matched to a gene: 7. This CDR3 spans 17 amino acids. The germline gives CDR1 PRHDT, CDR2 FYEKMQ (reference sequence). CDR3 sequence: CASSLGLAGEMTDTQYF. As DNA, the CDR3 is TGTGCCAGCAGCTTAGGGTTAGCGGGAGAGATGACAGATACGCAGTATTTT.

This clone showed up just a few times. This rearrangement joins TRBV30 to TRBJ2-1, with 10 bases identical to TRBD2. Germline V gives CDR1 GTSNPN, CDR2 SVGIG (reference sequence). This CDR3 has 15 amino acids. V shed 0 bases and J 9 bases; nucleotides not matched to a gene: 8. In nucleotides, the CDR3 is TGTGCCTGGAGTGTGGACAGCGGGAGGGCCGGTGAGCAGTTCTTC. Translation gives CAWSVDSGRAGEQFF.

This clone showed up just a few times. The rearrangement links TRBV30 to TRBJ2-5, with D maybe TRBD1 (6 bases). Trimming shortened V by 5 bases and J by 1 base, and 14 bases separated the two germline ends. Germline loops: CDR1 GTSNPN, CDR2 SVGIG (reference sequence). CDR3 length: 14 amino acids. CDR3 bases: TGTGCCTGGGGGGGCCGTAGGACCCAAGAGACCCAGTACTTC. This encodes CAWGGRRTQETQYF.

This sequence joins TRBV7-6 and TRBJ2-3, with 7 positions matching TRBD2. With V trimmed by 0 bases and J by 0 bases, 6 bases remained unmatched. CDR1 is SGHVS and CDR2 is FNYEAQ in the germline V gene. CDR3 size: 17 residues. Here the CDR3 DNA reads TGTGCCAGCAGCTTAGCTCCCGGGAGGCCTAGCACAGATACGCAGTATTTT. This encodes CASSLAPGRPSTDTQYF. The full variable domain, its missing parts supplied by reference TRBV7-6 and TRBJ2-3, is GAGVSQSPRYKVTKRGQDVALRCDPISGHVSLYWYRQALGQGPEFLTYFNYEAQQDKSGLPNDRFSAERPEGSISTLTIQRTEQRDSAMYRCASSLAPGRPSTDTQYFGPGTRLTVL.

This clone was counted only a few times. This rearrangement joins TRBV30 to TRBJ2-2, with no clear D. CDR3 length: 14 residues. The V end lost 2 bases, the J end lost 1 base, and 8 bases lay between the germline ends. CDR1 and CDR2 (germline): GTSNPN, SVGIG (reference sequence). The CDR3 DNA reads TGTGCCTGGAGTCTGGGCCGGAACACCGGGGAGCTGTTTTTT. It codes for CAWSLGRNTGELFF.